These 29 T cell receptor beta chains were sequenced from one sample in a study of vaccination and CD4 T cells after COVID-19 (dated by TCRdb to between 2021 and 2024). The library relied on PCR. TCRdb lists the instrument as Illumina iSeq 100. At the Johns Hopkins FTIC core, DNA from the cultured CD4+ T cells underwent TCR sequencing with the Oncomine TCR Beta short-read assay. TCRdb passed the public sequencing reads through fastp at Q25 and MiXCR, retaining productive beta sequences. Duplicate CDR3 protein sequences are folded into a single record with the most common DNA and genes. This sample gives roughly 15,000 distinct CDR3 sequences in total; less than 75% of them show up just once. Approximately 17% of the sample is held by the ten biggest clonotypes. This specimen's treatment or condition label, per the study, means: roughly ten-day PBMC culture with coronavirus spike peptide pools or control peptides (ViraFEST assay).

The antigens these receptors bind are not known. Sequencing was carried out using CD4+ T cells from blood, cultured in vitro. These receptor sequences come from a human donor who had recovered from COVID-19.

The chain's CDR3 is CASSFKGTGERGYTF. CDR3 nucleotide sequence: TGTGCCAGCAGTTTTAAGGGGACAGGGGAGCGCGGCTACACCTTC. The chain combines TRBV28 with TRBJ1-2, with 10 positions matching TRBD1. This CDR3 contains 15 residues. Germline V gene data show CDR1 as MDHEN and CDR2 as SYDVKM. The V segment lost 3 bases and the J segment 8 bases; nucleotides outside the gene matches: 9.

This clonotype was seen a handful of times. In DNA form, the CDR3 reads TGTGCCAGCAGCCGAACCCTGACAGTGTATGCGGCTTTCTTT. This translates into CASSRTLTVYAAFF. The chain couples TRBV28 to TRBJ1-1, with D perhaps matching TRBD1 (5 bases). Trimming removed 6 bases at V and 11 bases at J, with 22 bases between. CDR3 length: 14 amino acids. Germline V lookup: CDR1 MDHEN, CDR2 SYDVKM.

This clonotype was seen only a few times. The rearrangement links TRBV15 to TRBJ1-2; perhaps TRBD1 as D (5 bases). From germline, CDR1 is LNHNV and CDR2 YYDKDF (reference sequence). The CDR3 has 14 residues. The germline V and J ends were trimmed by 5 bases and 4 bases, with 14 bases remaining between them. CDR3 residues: CATSPLGESYGYTF. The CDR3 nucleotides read TGTGCCACCAGCCCCTTGGGGGAGTCCTATGGCTACACCTTC.

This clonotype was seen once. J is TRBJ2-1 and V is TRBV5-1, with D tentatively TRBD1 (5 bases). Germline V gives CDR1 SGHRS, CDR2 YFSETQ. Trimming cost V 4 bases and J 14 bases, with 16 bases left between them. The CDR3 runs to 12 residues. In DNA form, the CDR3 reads TGCGCCAGCAGCCATTATCAGGGTAAGAAGTTCTTC. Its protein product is CASSHYQGKKFF. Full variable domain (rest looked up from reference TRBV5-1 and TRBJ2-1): KAGVTQTPRYLIKTRGQQVTLSCSPISGHRSVSWYQQTPGQGLQFLFEYFSETQRNKGNFPGRFSGRQFSNSRSEMNVSTLELGDSALYLCASSHYQGKKFFGPGTRLTVL.

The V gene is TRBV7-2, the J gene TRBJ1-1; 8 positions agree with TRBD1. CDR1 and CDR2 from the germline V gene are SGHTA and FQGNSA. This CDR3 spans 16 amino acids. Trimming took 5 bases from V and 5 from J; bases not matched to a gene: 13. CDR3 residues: CASSRGQGRRRTEAFF. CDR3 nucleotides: TGTGCCAGCAGCCGAGGACAGGGCCGGCGGCGGACTGAAGCTTTCTTT.

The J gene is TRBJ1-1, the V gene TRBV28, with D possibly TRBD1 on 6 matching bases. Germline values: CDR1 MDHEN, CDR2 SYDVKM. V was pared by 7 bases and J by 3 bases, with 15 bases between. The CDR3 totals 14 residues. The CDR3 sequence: CASTLRQVYTEAFF. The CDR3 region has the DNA TGTGCCAGCACCCTTAGACAGGTCTACACTGAAGCTTTCTTT.

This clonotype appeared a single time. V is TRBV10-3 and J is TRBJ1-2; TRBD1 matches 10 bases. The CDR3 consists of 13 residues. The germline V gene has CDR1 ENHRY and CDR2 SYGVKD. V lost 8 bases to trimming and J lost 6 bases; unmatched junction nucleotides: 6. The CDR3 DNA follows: TGTGCCATCTCATCGACAGGGGGCGATGGCTACACCTTC. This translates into CAISSTGGDGYTF.

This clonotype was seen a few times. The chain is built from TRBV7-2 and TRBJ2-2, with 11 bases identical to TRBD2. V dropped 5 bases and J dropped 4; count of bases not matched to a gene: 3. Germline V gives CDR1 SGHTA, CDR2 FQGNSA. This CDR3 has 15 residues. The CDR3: CASSLGTSGTGELFF. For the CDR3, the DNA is TGTGCCAGCAGCCTCGGGACTAGCGGCACCGGGGAGCTGTTTTTT.

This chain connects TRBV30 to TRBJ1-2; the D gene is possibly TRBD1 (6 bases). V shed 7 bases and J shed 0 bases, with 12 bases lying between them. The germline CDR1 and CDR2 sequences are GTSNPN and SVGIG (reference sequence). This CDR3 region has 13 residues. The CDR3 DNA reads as TGTGCCTTGAACAGGGAGCCTAACTATGGCTACACCTTC. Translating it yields CALNREPNYGYTF.

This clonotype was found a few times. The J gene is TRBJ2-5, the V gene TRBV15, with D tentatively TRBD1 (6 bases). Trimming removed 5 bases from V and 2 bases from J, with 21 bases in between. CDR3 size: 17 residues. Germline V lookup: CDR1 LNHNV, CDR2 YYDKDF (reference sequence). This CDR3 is CATSPRGGWPSQETQYF. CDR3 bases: TGTGCCACCAGCCCCCGAGGGGGATGGCCGTCACAAGAGACCCAGTACTTC.

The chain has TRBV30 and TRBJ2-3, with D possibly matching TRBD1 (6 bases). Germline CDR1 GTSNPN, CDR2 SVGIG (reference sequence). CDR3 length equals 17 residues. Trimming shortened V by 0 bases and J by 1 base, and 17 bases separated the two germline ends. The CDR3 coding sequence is TGTGCCTGGAGTGTAGGTAACGGACAGATCCGCACAGATACGCAGTATTTT. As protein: CAWSVGNGQIRTDTQYF.

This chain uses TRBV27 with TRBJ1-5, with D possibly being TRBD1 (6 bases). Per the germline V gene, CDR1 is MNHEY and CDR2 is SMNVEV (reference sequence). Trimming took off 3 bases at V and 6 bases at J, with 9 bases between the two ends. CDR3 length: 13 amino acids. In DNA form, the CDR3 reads TGTGCCAGCAGTTTCAGGGGCGGTCAGCCCCAGCATTTT. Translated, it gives CASSFRGGQPQHF.

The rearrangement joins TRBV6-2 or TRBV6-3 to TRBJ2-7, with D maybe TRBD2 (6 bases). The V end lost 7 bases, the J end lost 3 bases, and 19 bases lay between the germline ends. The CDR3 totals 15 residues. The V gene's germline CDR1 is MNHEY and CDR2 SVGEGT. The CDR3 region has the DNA TGTGCCAGCAAGTCGGGCGGGATAGGGAACTACGAGCAGTACTTC. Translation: CASKSGGIGNYEQYF.

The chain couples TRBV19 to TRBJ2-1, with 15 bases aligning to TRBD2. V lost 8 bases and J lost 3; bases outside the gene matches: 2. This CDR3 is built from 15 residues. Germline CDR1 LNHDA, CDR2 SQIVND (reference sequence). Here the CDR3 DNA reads TGTGCCAGTCGGACTAGCGGGAGGGTCTACAATGAGCAGTTCTTC. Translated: CASRTSGRVYNEQFF.

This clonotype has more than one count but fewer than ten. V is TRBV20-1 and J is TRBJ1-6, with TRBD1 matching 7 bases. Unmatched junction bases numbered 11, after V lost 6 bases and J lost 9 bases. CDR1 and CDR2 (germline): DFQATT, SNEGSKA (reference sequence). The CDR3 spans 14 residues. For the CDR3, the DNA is TGCAGTGCCAGGAGACAGGGTGCGGGTTCACCCCTCCACTTT. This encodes CSARRQGAGSPLHF.

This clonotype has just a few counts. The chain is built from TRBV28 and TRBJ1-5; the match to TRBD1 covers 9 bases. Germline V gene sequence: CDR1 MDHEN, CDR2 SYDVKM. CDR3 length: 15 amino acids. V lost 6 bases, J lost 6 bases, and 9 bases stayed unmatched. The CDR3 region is CASRVEQGAGQPQHF. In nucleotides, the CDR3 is TGTGCCAGCAGGGTCGAACAGGGGGCCGGTCAGCCCCAGCATTTT.

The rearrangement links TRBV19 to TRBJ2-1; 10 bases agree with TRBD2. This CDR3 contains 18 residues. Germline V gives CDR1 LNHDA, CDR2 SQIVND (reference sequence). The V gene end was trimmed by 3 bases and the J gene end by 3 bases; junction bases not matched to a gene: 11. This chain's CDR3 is CASSILLAGEDYYNEQFF. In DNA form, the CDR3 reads TGTGCCAGTAGTATCCTCCTAGCGGGAGAAGACTACTACAATGAGCAGTTCTTC.

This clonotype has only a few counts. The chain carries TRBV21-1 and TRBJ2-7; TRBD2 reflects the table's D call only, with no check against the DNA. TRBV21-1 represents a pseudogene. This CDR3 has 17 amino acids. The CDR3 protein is CASSKVTLAGKGYEQYF. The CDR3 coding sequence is TGTGCCAGCAGCAAAGTCACCCTAGCGGGAAAGGGGTACGAGCAGTACTTC.

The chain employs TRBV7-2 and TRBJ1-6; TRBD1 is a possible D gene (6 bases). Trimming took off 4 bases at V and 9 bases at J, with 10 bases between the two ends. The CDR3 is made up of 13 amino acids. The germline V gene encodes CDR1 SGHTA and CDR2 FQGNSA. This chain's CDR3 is CASSYAGVSPLHF. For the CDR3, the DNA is TGTGCCAGCAGCTATGCAGGGGTTTCACCCCTCCACTTT.

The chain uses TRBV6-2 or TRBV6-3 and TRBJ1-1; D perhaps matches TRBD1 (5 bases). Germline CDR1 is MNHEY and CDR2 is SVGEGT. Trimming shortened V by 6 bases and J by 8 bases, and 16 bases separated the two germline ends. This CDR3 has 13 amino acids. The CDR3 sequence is CASRPTTATEAFF. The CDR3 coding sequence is TGTGCCAGCAGACCAACGACAGCAACCGAAGCTTTCTTT.

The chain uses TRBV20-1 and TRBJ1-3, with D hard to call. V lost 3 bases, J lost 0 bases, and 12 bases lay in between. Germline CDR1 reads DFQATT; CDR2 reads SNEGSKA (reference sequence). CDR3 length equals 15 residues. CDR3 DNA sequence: TGCAGTGCTAGGAAGGACCTCAGCTCTGGAAACACCATATATTTT. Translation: CSARKDLSSGNTIYF.

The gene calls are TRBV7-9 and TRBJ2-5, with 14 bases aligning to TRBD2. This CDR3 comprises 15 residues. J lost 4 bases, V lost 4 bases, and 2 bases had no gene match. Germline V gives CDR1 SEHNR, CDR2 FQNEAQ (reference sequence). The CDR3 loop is CASSWGTSGRETQYF. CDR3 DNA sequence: TGTGCCAGCAGCTGGGGGACTAGCGGGAGAGAGACCCAGTACTTC.

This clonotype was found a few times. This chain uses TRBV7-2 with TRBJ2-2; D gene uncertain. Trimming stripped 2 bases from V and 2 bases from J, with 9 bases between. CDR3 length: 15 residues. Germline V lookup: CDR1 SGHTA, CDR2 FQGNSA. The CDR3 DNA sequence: TGTGCCAGCAGCTTATTGCTCAGAAACACCGGGGAGCTGTTTTTT. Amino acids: CASSLLLRNTGELFF.

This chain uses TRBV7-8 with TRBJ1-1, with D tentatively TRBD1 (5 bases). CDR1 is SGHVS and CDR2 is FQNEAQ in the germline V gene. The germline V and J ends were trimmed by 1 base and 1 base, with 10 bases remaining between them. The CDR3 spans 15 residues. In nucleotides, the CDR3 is TGTGCCAGCAGCTTAGTGGGGGGGTCGAACACTGAAGCTTTCTTT. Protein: CASSLVGGSNTEAFF.

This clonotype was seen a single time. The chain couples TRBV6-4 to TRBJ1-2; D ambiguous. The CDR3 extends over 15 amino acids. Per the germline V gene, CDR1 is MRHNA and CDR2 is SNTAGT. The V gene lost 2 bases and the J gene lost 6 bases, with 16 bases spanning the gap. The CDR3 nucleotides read TGTGCCAGCAGTGACGATATAGGGTTAAGGAATGGCTACACCTTC. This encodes CASSDDIGLRNGYTF.

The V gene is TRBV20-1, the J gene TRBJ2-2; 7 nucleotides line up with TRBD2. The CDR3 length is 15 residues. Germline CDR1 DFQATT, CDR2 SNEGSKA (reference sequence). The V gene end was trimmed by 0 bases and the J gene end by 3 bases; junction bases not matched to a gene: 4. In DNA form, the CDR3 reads TGCAGTGCTAGAGATCCTAGCGGACACACCGGGGAGCTGTTTTTT. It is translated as CSARDPSGHTGELFF.

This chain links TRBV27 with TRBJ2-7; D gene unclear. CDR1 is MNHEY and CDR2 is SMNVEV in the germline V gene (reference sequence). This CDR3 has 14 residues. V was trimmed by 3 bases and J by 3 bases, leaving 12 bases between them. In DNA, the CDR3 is TGTGCCAGCAGTTTTCGGATAGCTTACTACGAGCAGTACTTC. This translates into CASSFRIAYYEQYF.

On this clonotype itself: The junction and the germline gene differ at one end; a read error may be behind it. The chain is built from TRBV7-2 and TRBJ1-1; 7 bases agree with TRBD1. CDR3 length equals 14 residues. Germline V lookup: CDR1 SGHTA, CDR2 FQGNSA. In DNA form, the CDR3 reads TGTGCCAGCTTAGGGGGCGTGATGAACACTGAAGCTTTTTTT. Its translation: CASLGGVMNTEAFF.

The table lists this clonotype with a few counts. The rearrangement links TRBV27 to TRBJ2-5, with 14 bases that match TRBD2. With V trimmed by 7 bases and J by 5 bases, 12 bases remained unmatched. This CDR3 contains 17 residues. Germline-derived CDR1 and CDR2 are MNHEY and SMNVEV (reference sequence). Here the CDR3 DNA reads TGTGCCAGCACCTCAATGGGGACTAGCGGGAGTCGGGAGACCCAGTACTTC. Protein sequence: CASTSMGTSGSRETQYF.